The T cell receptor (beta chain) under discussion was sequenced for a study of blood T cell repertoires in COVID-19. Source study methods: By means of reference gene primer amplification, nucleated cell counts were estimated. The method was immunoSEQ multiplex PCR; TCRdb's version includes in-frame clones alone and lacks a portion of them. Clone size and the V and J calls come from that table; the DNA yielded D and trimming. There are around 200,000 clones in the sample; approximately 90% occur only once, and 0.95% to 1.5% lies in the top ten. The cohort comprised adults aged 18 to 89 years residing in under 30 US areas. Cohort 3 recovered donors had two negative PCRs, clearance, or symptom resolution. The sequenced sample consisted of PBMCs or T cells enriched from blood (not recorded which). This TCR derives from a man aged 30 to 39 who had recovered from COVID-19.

CDR3 coding DNA: TGTGCCTATACCGGACTAGCGGGGGGGCGAAATGAGCAGTTCTTC. Translating gives CAYTGLAGGRNEQFF. The chain combines TRBV30 with TRBJ2-1; TRBD2 agrees at 15 bases. CDR1 is GTSNPN, CDR2 SVGIG, per germline (reference sequence). The CDR3 contains 15 residues. The J segment lost 7 bases and the V segment lost 7 bases, leaving 8 bases of the junction unmatched.